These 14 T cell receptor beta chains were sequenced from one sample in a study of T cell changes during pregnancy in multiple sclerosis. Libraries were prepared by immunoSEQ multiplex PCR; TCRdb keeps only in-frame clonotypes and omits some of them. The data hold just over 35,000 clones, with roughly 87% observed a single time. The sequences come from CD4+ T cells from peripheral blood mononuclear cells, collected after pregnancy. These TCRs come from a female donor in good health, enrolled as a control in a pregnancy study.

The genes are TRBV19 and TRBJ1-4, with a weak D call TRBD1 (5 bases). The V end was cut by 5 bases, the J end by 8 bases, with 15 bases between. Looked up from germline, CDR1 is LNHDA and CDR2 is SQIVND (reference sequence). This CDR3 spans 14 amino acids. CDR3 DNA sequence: TGTGCCAGTAGTGCAGACAGACGACGGGAAAAACTGTTTTTT. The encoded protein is CASSADRRREKLFF.

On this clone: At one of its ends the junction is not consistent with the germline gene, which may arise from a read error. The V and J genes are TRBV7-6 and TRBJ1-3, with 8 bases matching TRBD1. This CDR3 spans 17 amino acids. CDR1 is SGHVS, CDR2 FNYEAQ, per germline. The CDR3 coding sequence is TGTGCCAGCAGCTTAGTCCAGACAGGGGCCTCTGGAAGCACCATATATTTT. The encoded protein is CASSLVQTGASGSTIYF.

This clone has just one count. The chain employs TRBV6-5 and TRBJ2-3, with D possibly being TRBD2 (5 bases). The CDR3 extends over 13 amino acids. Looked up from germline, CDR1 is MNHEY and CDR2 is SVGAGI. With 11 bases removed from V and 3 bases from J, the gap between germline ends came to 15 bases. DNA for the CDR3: TGTGCCGTGAGGGAGCCCGGGACAGATACGCAGTATTTT. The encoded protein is CAVREPGTDTQYF.

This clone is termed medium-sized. The CDR3 nucleotides read TGTGCCAGCAGCGTCGACGCGGGCAGACCGTTCTTC. This codes for CASSVDAGRPFF. The chain uses TRBV7-2 and TRBJ2-1; D is perhaps TRBD2 (5 bases). V was shortened by 5 bases and J by 15 bases, with 17 bases between the two germline ends. In germline, CDR1 is SGHTA, CDR2 FQGNSA. This CDR3 is 12 amino acids long. Looking up the rest from reference TRBV7-2 and TRBJ2-1 gives the full variable domain: GAGVSQSPSNKVTEKGKDVELRCDPISGHTALYWYRQSLGQGLEFLIYFQGNSAPDKSGLPSDRFSAERTGGSVSTLTIQRTQQEDSAVYLCASSVDAGRPFFGPGTRLTVL.

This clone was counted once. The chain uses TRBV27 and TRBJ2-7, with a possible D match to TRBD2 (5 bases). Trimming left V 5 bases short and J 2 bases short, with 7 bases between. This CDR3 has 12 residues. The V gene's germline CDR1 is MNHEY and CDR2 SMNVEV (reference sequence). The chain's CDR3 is CASSRGPYEQYF. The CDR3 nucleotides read TGTGCCAGCAGTCGCGGGCCCTACGAGCAGTACTTC.

The CDR3: CASSSSSANYGYTF. The CDR3 DNA is TGTGCCAGCAGCTCATCGTCGGCTAACTATGGCTACACCTTC. The chain joins TRBV11-1 to TRBJ1-2; no clear D. The CDR3 is made up of 14 amino acids. Trimming left V 4 bases short and J 0 bases short, with 9 bases between. The germline gives CDR1 SGHAT, CDR2 FQDESV (reference sequence).

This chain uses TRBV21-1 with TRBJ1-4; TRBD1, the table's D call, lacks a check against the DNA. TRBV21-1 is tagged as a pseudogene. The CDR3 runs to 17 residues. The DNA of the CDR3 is TGTGCCAGCAGCAAAACCCACAGGGATACAACTAATGAAAAACTGTTTTTT. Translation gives CASSKTHRDTTNEKLFF.

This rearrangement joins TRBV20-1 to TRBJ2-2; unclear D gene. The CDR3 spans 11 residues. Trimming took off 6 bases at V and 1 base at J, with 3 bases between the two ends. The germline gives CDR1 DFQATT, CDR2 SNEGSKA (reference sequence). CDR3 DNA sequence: TGCAGTGCCCAGAACACCGGGGAGCTGTTTTTT. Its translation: CSAQNTGELFF.

CDR3 DNA: TGTGCCAGCAGGGAGACAGGGATGGATCAGCCCCAGCATTTT. This codes for CASRETGMDQPQHF. The V call is TRBV25-1, the J call TRBJ1-5; 7 bases agree with TRBD1. The germline V gene has CDR1 MGHDK and CDR2 SYGVNS. V was clipped by 6 bases and J by 5 bases; unmatched bases: 7. The CDR3 covers 14 residues.

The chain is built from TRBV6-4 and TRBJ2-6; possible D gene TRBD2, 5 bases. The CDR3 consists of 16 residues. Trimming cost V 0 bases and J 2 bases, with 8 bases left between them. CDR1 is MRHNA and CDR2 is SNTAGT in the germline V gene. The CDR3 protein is CASSDSGIPGANVLTF. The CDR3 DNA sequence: TGTGCCAGCAGTGACTCCGGGATCCCTGGGGCCAACGTCCTGACTTTC.

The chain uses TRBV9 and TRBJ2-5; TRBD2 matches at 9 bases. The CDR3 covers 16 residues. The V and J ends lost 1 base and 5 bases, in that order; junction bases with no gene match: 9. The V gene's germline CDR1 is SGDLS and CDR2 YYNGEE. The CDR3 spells CASSVTRLAARETQYF. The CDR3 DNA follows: TGTGCCAGCAGCGTAACCAGACTAGCGGCGCGTGAGACCCAGTACTTC.

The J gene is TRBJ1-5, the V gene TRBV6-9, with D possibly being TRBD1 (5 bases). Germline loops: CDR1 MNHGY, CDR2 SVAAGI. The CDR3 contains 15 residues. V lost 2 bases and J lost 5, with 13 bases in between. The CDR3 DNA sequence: TGTGCCAGCAGTTATCGAAGGGGCAGAGATCAGCCCCAGCATTTT. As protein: CASSYRRGRDQPQHF.

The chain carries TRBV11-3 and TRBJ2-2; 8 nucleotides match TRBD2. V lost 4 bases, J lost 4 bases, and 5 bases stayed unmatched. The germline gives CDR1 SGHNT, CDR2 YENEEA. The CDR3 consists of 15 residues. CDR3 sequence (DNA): TGTGCCAGCAGCTCCTCCCGGGGGGGCACCGGGGAGCTGTTTTTT. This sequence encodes CASSSSRGGTGELFF. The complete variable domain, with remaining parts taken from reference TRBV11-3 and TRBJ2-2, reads EAGVVQSPRYKIIEKKQPVAFWCNPISGHNTLYWYLQNLGQGPELLIRYENEEAVDDSQLPKDRFSAERLKGVDSTLKIQPAELGDSAVYLCASSSSRGGTGELFFGEGSRLTVL.

This CDR3 is CASSVDRGRGTEAFF. The CDR3 DNA sequence: TGTGCCAGCAGTGTTGACAGGGGGCGAGGCACTGAAGCTTTCTTT. V is TRBV6-4 and J is TRBJ1-1; 10 positions match TRBD1. Trimming at V came to 4 bases and at J to 4 bases, leaving 6 bases not matched to a gene. Germline CDR1 is MRHNA and CDR2 is SNTAGT. The CDR3 has 15 residues.